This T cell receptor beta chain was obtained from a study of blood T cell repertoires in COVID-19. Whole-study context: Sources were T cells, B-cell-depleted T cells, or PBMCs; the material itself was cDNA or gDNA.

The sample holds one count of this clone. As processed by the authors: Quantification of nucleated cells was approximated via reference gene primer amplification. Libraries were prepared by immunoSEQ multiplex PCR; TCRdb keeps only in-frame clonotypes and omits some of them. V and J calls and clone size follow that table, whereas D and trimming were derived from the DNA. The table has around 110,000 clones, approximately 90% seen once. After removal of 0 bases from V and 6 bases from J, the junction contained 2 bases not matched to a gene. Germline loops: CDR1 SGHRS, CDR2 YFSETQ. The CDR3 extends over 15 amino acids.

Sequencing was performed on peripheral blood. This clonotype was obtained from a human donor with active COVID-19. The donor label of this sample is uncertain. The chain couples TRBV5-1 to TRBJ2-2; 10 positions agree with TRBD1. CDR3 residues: CASSLAGQGSGELFF. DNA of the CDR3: TGCGCCAGCAGCTTGGCGGGACAGGGGTCCGGGGAGCTGTTTTTT.